This T cell receptor beta chain was sequenced in a study of identical twins. Overall study results and limits: Invariant MAIT and iNKT cells could partly confound zero-insertion analyses. In cord blood, abundant beta clonotypes had fewer insertions; memory showed no trend.

Points on this clonotype: Its antigen is as yet unknown.

TCRdb reprocessed the 5' RACE reads via MiXCR and lists one record per CDR3 protein. The sample includes some 1,700,000 distinct CDR3 sequences, around 29% of them seen just once. The sequenced sample was cord blood. The clonotype originates from a newborn girl in good health.

The CDR3 nucleotides read TGCAGTGCTAGCCTAGCGGGAAAGCATGAGCAGTTCTTC. Protein: CSASLAGKHEQFF. The rearrangement uses TRBV20-1 and TRBJ2-1; 9 bases are a match to TRBD2. CDR3 length: 13 amino acids. V shed 3 bases and J 8 bases; nucleotides not matched to a gene: 5. Germline values: CDR1 DFQATT, CDR2 SNEGSKA (reference sequence).